The clone carrying this T cell receptor (beta chain) has a handful of counts. The antigen is undetermined. Healthy donors of bone marrow made up the group. These data originate in a study of cytomegalovirus exposure and HLA in healthy donors. The PCR was carried out with 60 Vbeta primers and 13 Jbeta primers. Clones were read by immunoSEQ multiplex PCR, and TCRdb kept only the in-frame ones, dropping some. This table has approximately 150,000 clones, 70% to 85% appearing once. The germline CDR1 and CDR2 sequences are MDHEN and SYDVKM. V gave up 6 bases and J gave up 5 bases, with 17 bases separating them. CDR3 length equals 15 residues. Notes on the study in general: In a later analysis, common viral pathogens appeared linked to several of the most significant clusters. In the analysis, some V segments, TRBV6-2 and TRBV6-3 included, were excluded as indistinguishable.

Sequencing was done on a sample of PBMCs. The rearrangement joins TRBV28 to TRBJ2-1; TRBD1 might be the D (7 bases). The receptor was derived from a woman aged 60 to 75 in good health and CMV-seropositive. In DNA, the CDR3 is TGTGCCAGCAGCCCTACAGGGGACTTTAACAATGAGCAGTTCTTC. Protein: CASSPTGDFNNEQFF.